These 29 T cell receptor beta chains were all obtained from the same sample, sequenced in a study of PD-1 blockade in classical Hodgkin lymphoma. Stated time point: cycle 4 day 1 (C4D1), after less than 7 weeks of nivolumab. The patients all showed relapse after autologous stem cell transplantation, while their brentuximab vedotin exposure varied. TCRdb keeps only in-frame clones here, not all; method: immunoSEQ multiplex PCR. This table holds 50,000 to 65,000 clones, about 90% found once. The sequencing used peripheral blood mononuclear cells (PBMCs), collected before the fourth cycle of nivolumab. The receptors were gathered from a human donor with classical Hodgkin lymphoma.

V usage is TRBV4-1 and J usage is TRBJ1-1; D not certain. Germline-derived CDR1 and CDR2 are MGHRA and YSYEKL. The CDR3 contains 12 residues. V was clipped by 1 base and J by 5 bases, with 5 bases between them. Here the CDR3 reads CASSQGSTEAFF. CDR3 nucleotide sequence: TGCGCCAGCAGCCAAGGGTCGACTGAAGCTTTCTTT.

The CDR3 loop is CASSLGGGVDEQFF. CDR3 DNA sequence: TGTGCCAGCAGCTTAGGCGGGGGTGTCGATGAGCAGTTCTTC. V and J are TRBV5-4 and TRBJ2-1; TRBD2 agrees at 7 bases. The CDR3 consists of 14 residues. Germline loops: CDR1 SGHNT, CDR2 YYREEE (reference sequence). V lost 2 bases, J lost 8 bases, and 7 bases stayed unmatched.

The V call is TRBV30, the J call TRBJ1-4, with 7 bases aligning to TRBD1. The germline gives CDR1 GTSNPN, CDR2 SVGIG (reference sequence). V was pared by 5 bases and J by 7 bases, with 7 bases of the junction left unmatched. The CDR3 is 13 amino acids. The CDR3, as DNA: TGTGCCTGGGACAGGGCGGGTGGTGAAAAACTGTTTTTT. Amino acids: CAWDRAGGEKLFF.

This clone has more than one count but fewer than ten. V and J are TRBV19 and TRBJ2-2; perhaps TRBD1 as D (5 bases). Germline CDR1 is LNHDA and CDR2 is SQIVND (reference sequence). V dropped 7 bases and J dropped 6 bases, with 12 bases sitting between them. The CDR3 is 13 residues long. The CDR3 is CASTTAGSGELFF. DNA for the CDR3: TGTGCCAGTACTACAGCAGGGTCCGGGGAGCTGTTTTTT.

A few counts support this clone. J is TRBJ2-7 and V is TRBV7-3; unclear D gene. Germline V gene sequence: CDR1 SGHTA, CDR2 FQGTGA. The length of the CDR3 is 13 residues. V shed 2 bases and J shed 6 bases, with 11 bases lying between them. CDR3 DNA: TGTGCCAGCAGCTTAGAAGGTTCGAGCGAGCAGTACTTC. This gives the protein CASSLEGSSEQYF.

The chain couples TRBV9 to TRBJ2-3; no definite D call. Germline assignment: CDR1 SGDLS and CDR2 YYNGEE. There are 13 residues in the CDR3. V gave up 6 bases and J gave up 1 base, with 9 bases separating them. CDR3 region: CASTNGGTDTQYF. CDR3 nucleotide sequence: TGTGCCAGCACCAATGGAGGCACAGATACGCAGTATTTT.

The genes are TRBV18 and TRBJ2-2; TRBD2 matches at 14 bases. The V gene end was trimmed by 3 bases and the J gene end by 1 base; junction bases not matched to a gene: 7. The germline V gene encodes CDR1 KGHSH and CDR2 LQKENI. The CDR3 spans 19 residues. In nucleotides, the CDR3 is TGTGCCAGCTCACCCAGGGGACTAGCGGGGGCCTTGAACACCGGGGAGCTGTTTTTT. It is translated as CASSPRGLAGALNTGELFF.

The genes are TRBV19 and TRBJ1-1; tentatively, D is TRBD1 (5 bases). Looked up from germline, CDR1 is LNHDA and CDR2 is SQIVND (reference sequence). This CDR3 spans 14 amino acids. V was shortened by 7 bases and J by 6 bases, with 18 bases between the two germline ends. The CDR3 nucleotides are TGTGCCAGTACTCGCGGGACCGTAACATCTGAAGCTTTCTTT. Residues: CASTRGTVTSEAFF.

The chain employs TRBV19 and TRBJ1-2; D is perhaps TRBD1 (5 bases). The CDR3 runs 12 residues. Germline V gene lookup returns CDR1 LNHDA and CDR2 SQIVND (reference sequence). Trimming removed 7 bases from V and 9 bases from J, with 15 bases in between. The DNA of the CDR3 is TGTGCCAGTAAGGGGCGGGCACGCAGCTACACCTTC. Its translation is CASKGRARSYTF.

CDR3 DNA: TGTGCCAGCAGCTTATTTCAGGAAGGCTACACCTTC. Amino acid sequence: CASSLFQEGYTF. V usage is TRBV7-9 and J usage is TRBJ1-2; D is ambiguous. This CDR3 is built from 12 residues. CDR1 and CDR2 (germline): SEHNR, FQNEAQ (reference sequence). V shed 2 bases and J shed 8 bases, with 9 bases lying between them.

This chain joins TRBV28 and TRBJ1-1, with TRBD1 matching 12 bases. The trim removed 10 bases at V and 4 bases at J, leaving 16 bases unmatched. Germline values: CDR1 MDHEN, CDR2 SYDVKM. The CDR3 is made up of 17 amino acids. The CDR3 is CATLTGTGGEGGTEAFF. The CDR3 nucleotides read TGTGCCACACTTACCGGGACAGGGGGCGAAGGTGGCACTGAAGCTTTCTTT.

The chain uses TRBV28 and TRBJ2-7, with 7 bases that match TRBD1. Germline V gene sequence: CDR1 MDHEN, CDR2 SYDVKM. The trim removed 10 bases at V and 5 bases at J, leaving 17 bases unmatched. The CDR3 length is 15 residues. CDR3: CAITGDASKGHEQYF. The CDR3 nucleotides read TGTGCCATCACAGGGGACGCAAGCAAAGGCCACGAGCAGTACTTC.

This clone was seen once. This chain links TRBV11-1 with TRBJ2-2; D may be TRBD2 (5 bases). Germline V gene lookup returns CDR1 SGHAT and CDR2 FQDESV (reference sequence). Trimming shortened V by 6 bases and J by 9 bases, and 20 bases separated the two germline ends. This CDR3 has 15 residues. CDR3: CASSNTEVWSRELFF. The CDR3 DNA sequence: TGTGCCAGCAGTAATACGGAGGTCTGGAGCAGGGAGCTGTTTTTT.

The V and J genes are TRBV28 and TRBJ1-1; a possible D gene is TRBD1 (6 bases). CDR3 size: 14 residues. V was trimmed by 7 bases and J by 5 bases, leaving 17 bases between them. Per the germline V gene, CDR1 is MDHEN and CDR2 is SYDVKM. CDR3 bases: TGTGCCAGCAACTCGAGGGGGGTGAGAACTGAAGCTTTCTTT. Encoded protein: CASNSRGVRTEAFF.

This clone showed up just once. This chain links TRBV6-6 with TRBJ1-1, with D perhaps matching TRBD1 (6 bases). The germline V gene has CDR1 MNHNY and CDR2 SVGAGI (reference sequence). The CDR3 spans 15 residues. Trimming took 6 bases from V and 6 from J, leaving 20 bases between them. The chain's CDR3 is CASRPLTGRIAEAFF. The CDR3, as DNA: TGTGCCAGCAGACCCCTTACAGGGCGGATTGCTGAAGCTTTCTTT.

V and J are TRBV5-5 and TRBJ2-7; 7 bases agree with TRBD1. The germline V gene has CDR1 SGHKS and CDR2 YYEKEE (reference sequence). The CDR3 runs to 15 residues. The J segment lost 2 bases and the V segment lost 1 base, leaving 6 bases of the junction unmatched. The CDR3 nucleotides are TGTGCCAGCAGCTTGTATGGGACAGATCCCTACGAGCAGTACTTC. This codes for CASSLYGTDPYEQYF. The whole variable domain, remainder taken from reference TRBV5-5 and TRBJ2-7, is DAGVTQSPTHLIKTRGQQVTLRCSPISGHKSVSWYQQVLGQGPQFIFQYYEKEERGRGNFPDRFSARQFPNYSSELNVNALLLGDSALYLCASSLYGTDPYEQYFGPGTRLTVT.

This clone was recorded only once. The chain joins TRBV20-1 to TRBJ1-2, with no clear D. CDR1 and CDR2 from the germline V gene are DFQATT and SNEGSKA (reference sequence). This CDR3 is 11 amino acids long. The V gene lost 7 bases and the J gene lost 8 bases, with 14 bases spanning the gap. The CDR3 region has the DNA TGCAGTGTTATGAGGACGGGAGGCTACACCTTC. Protein product: CSVMRTGGYTF.

The chain joins TRBV29-1 to TRBJ1-1; D call uncertain. The CDR3 is 13 residues long. With 3 bases removed from V and 4 bases from J, the gap between germline ends came to 12 bases. Germline lookup yields CDR1 SQVTM and CDR2 ANQGSEA. The CDR3 sequence: CSVDAGRGTEAFF. DNA of the CDR3: TGCAGCGTTGACGCGGGTCGGGGCACTGAAGCTTTCTTT.

J is TRBJ2-1 and V is TRBV6-5; D is unclear. From germline, CDR1 is MNHEY and CDR2 SVGAGI. V gave up 6 bases and J gave up 9 bases, with 21 bases separating them. The length of the CDR3 is 15 residues. As DNA, the CDR3 is TGTGCCAGCAGCTTCGGACGTACCTCTATTGGTGAGCAGTTCTTC. Its translation is CASSFGRTSIGEQFF.

The chain employs TRBV27 and TRBJ2-5; D gene uncertain. CDR1 is MNHEY, CDR2 SMNVEV, per germline (reference sequence). The CDR3 contains 13 residues. V dropped 3 bases and J dropped 2 bases, with 7 bases sitting between them. The CDR3 nucleotides are TGTGCCAGCAGTTTTTCCGGGCAAGAGACCCAGTACTTC. Translating gives CASSFSGQETQYF.

V and J are TRBV25-1 and TRBJ2-7; 7 bases map to TRBD1. The ends lost 2 bases at V and 6 bases at J; junction bases unmatched: 10. The germline V gene encodes CDR1 MGHDK and CDR2 SYGVNS. CDR3 length: 15 residues. CDR3 sequence: CASSEIGDRSAEQYF. The CDR3 coding sequence is TGTGCCAGCAGTGAAATTGGGGACAGATCTGCCGAGCAGTACTTC.

This chain links TRBV6-1 with TRBJ1-2; possible D gene TRBD1, 5 bases. V was clipped by 7 bases and J by 5 bases, with 17 bases between them. The length of the CDR3 is 14 residues. Germline V gene data show CDR1 as MNHNS and CDR2 as SASEGT. The CDR3 nucleotides read TGTGCCAGCATCAGGGACGGGGTCATTTATGGCTACACCTTC. Translation gives CASIRDGVIYGYTF.

The chain combines TRBV25-1 with TRBJ2-3, with D unclear. Germline V gene sequence: CDR1 MGHDK, CDR2 SYGVNS. This CDR3 has 14 residues. The V gene lost 6 bases and the J gene lost 2 bases, with 12 bases spanning the gap. The DNA of the CDR3 is TGTGCCAGCAGGGCGGTGGCTCACACAGATACGCAGTATTTT. Translation: CASRAVAHTDTQYF.

V usage is TRBV7-6 and J usage is TRBJ2-7; no clear D. This CDR3 is built from 15 residues. Germline CDR1 SGHVS, CDR2 FNYEAQ. V lost 4 bases to trimming and J lost 3 bases, with 16 bases between them. CDR3 coding DNA: TGTGCCAGCAGCTCGGGTGTGGAGAGTCACTACGAGCAGTACTTC. This sequence encodes CASSSGVESHYEQYF.

Of note for this clone: The junction shows a germline mismatch at one end, possibly a read error. The V gene is TRBV6-6, the J gene TRBJ2-7; D perhaps matches TRBD1 (6 bases). The V gene's germline CDR1 is MNHNY and CDR2 SVGAGI (reference sequence). The CDR3 is 11 residues long. The CDR3 coding sequence is TGTGCCAGCAGTGACAGAATTAACAGGGACTTC. This encodes CASSDRINRDF.

This sequence joins TRBV7-2 and TRBJ1-1; D is unresolved. The CDR3 is 11 amino acids. Trimming removed 3 bases at V and 1 base at J, with 0 bases between. CDR1 and CDR2 (germline): SGHTA, FQGNSA. As DNA, the CDR3 is TGTGCCAGCAGCTTGAACACTGAAGCTTTCTTT. Amino acids: CASSLNTEAFF.

V and J are TRBV11-2 and TRBJ2-7; D is unclear. Germline V lookup: CDR1 SGHAT, CDR2 FQNNGV. This CDR3 region has 13 residues. The V and J ends lost 5 bases and 7 bases respectively, with 15 bases between them. CDR3 nucleotides: TGTGCCAGCAGCCGAGGACGGGTTTGGGAGCAGTACTTC. Residues: CASSRGRVWEQYF.

This clone came up once. The CDR3 coding sequence is TGTGCCAGCAGACAGGGGGAAGTGACTGAAGCTTTCTTT. Amino acids: CASRQGEVTEAFF. This chain links TRBV7-9 with TRBJ1-1, with 8 positions matching TRBD1. CDR1 and CDR2 from the germline V gene are SEHNR and FQNEAQ (reference sequence). This CDR3 is built from 13 residues. V lost 6 bases and J lost 5; bases outside the gene matches: 5. Filled out from reference TRBV7-9 and TRBJ1-1, the complete variable domain reads DTGVSQNPRHKITKRGQNVTFRCDPISEHNRLYWYRQTLGQGPEFLTYFQNEAQLEKSRLLSDRFSAERPKGSFSTLEIQRTEQGDSAMYLCASRQGEVTEAFFGQGTRLTVV.

V is TRBV5-1 and J is TRBJ2-5, with D perhaps given as TRBD1 or TRBD2 (5 bases each). CDR1 is SGHRS, CDR2 YFSETQ, per germline. This CDR3 has 13 residues. V lost 4 bases and J lost 3, with 10 bases in between. The CDR3 DNA reads as TGCGCCAGCAGCACTGGGACGAAAGAGACCCAGTACTTC. Amino acids: CASSTGTKETQYF.